This entry describes one T cell receptor (beta chain). TCRdb keeps only in-frame clones here, not all; method: immunoSEQ multiplex PCR. The data hold roughly 92,000 clones, with roughly 86% observed a single time. These data originate in a study of blood T cell repertoires in COVID-19. For the study at large: Sources were T cells, B-cell-depleted T cells, or PBMCs; the material itself was cDNA or gDNA.

Germline V lookup: CDR1 SGHNT, CDR2 YENEEA. CDR3 size: 13 residues. V was cut by 2 bases and J by 4 bases, with 8 bases left in between. The source material was peripheral blood. The chain carries TRBV11-3 and TRBJ2-5; TRBD2 is a possible D gene (5 bases). This sequence originates from a human donor with acute or convalescent COVID-19. The donor label of this sample is uncertain. The CDR3, as DNA: TGTGCCAGCAGCTTATTCGGAGGAGAGACCCAGTACTTC. Amino acid sequence: CASSLFGGETQYF. The full variable domain, rest sourced from reference TRBV11-3 and TRBJ2-5, is EAGVVQSPRYKIIEKKQPVAFWCNPISGHNTLYWYLQNLGQGPELLIRYENEEAVDDSQLPKDRFSAERLKGVDSTLKIQPAELGDSAVYLCASSLFGGETQYFGPGTRLLVL.